This TCR beta chain was obtained from a study of T cell repertoires in ileal Crohn's disease. Study as a whole: Over 30% were active smokers at surgery; median disease duration was approximately 7.3 years. Thiopurines (around 10) or anti-TNF agents (about 19) were given postoperatively to about half.

The table lists this clone with a count of one. Clones were read by immunoSEQ multiplex PCR, and TCRdb kept only the in-frame ones, dropping some. In the table there are nearly 3,000 clones, more than 75% of which are singletons. Specified time point: inflamed ileum from the surgical specimen. The CDR3 extends over 16 amino acids. The germline V gene has CDR1 SGHRS and CDR2 YFSETQ. The V end lost 2 bases, the J end lost 1 base, and 12 bases lay between the germline ends. This chain uses TRBV5-1 with TRBJ1-4; D gene ambiguous. This receptor was obtained from an adult with Crohn's disease. The sample consisted of ileal tissue. The CDR3 nucleotides read TGCGCCAGCAGCTTCGCTATGGAGTTAACTAATGAAAAACTGTTTTTT. It encodes CASSFAMELTNEKLFF.